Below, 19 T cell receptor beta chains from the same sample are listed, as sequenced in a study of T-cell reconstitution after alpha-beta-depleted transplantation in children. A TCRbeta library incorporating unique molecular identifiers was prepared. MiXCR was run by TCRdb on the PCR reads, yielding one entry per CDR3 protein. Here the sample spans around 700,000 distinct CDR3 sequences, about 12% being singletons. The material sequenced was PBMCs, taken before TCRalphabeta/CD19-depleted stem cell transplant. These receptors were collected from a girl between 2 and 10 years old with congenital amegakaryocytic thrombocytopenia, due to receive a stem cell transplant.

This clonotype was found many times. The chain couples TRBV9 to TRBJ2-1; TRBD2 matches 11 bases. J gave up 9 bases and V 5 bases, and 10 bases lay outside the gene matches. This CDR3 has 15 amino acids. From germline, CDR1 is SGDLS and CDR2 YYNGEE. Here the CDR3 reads CASSHSGRAGFEQFF. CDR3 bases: TGTGCCAGCAGTCATAGCGGGAGGGCCGGGTTTGAGCAGTTCTTC. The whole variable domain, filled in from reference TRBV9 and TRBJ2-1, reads DSGVTQTPKHLITATGQRVTLRCSPRSGDLSVYWYQQSLDQGLQFLIQYYNGEERAKGNILERFSAQQFPDLHSELNLSSLELGDSALYFCASSHSGRAGFEQFFGPGTRLTVL.

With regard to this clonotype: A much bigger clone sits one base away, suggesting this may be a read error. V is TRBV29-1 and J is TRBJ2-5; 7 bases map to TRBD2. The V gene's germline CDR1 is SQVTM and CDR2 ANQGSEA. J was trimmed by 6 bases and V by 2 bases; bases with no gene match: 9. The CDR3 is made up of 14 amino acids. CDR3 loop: CSVERLAVQQTQYF. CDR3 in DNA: TGCAGCGTTGAAAGGCTAGCGGTACAACAGACCCAGTACTTC.

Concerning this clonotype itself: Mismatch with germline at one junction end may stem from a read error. Here the CDR3 reads CASCFQGAGLLSSYNEQFF. The CDR3, as DNA: TGTGCCAGCTGTTTCCAGGGGGCCGGTCTCCTGAGCTCCTACAATGAGCAGTTCTTC. This chain connects TRBV12-3 or TRBV12-4 to TRBJ2-1; 8 nucleotides align to TRBD1. The CDR3 has 19 amino acids.

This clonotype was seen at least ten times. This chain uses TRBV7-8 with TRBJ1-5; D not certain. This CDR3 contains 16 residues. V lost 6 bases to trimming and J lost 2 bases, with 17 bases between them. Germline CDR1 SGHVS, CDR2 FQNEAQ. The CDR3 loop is CASSPVQTARNQPQHF. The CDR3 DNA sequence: TGTGCCAGCAGTCCAGTTCAGACGGCGCGCAATCAGCCCCAGCATTTT.

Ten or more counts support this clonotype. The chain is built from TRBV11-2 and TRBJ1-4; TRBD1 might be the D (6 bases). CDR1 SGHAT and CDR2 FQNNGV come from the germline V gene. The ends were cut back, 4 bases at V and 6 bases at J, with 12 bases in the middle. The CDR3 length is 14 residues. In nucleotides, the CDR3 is TGTGCCAGCAGCTATGACAGGTTGGATGAAAAACTGTTTTTT. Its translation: CASSYDRLDEKLFF.

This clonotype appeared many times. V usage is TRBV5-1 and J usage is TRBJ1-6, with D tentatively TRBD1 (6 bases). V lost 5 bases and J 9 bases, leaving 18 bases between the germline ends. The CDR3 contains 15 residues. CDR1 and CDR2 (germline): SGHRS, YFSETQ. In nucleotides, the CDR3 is TGCGCCAGCAGTTCCGGGACACCCCAGGGTTCACCCCTCCACTTT. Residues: CASSSGTPQGSPLHF.

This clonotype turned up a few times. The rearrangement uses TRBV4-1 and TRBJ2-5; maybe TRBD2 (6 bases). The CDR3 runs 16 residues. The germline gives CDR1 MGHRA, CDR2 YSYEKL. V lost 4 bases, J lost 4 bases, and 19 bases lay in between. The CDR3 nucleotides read TGCGCCAGCAGCCTTATGGATTGGAGGGCAGGAGAGACCCAGTACTTC. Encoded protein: CASSLMDWRAGETQYF.

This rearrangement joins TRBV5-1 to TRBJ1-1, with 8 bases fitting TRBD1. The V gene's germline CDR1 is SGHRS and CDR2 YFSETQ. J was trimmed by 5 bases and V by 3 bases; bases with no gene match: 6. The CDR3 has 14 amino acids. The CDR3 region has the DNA TGCGCCAGCAGCTACCAGGGGGCTAGGACTGAAGCTTTCTTT. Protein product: CASSYQGARTEAFF.

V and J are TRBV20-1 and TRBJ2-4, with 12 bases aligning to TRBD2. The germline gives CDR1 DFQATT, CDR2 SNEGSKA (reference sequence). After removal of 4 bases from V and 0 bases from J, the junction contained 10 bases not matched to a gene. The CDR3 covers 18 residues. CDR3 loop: CSANRLAGEDLAKNIQYF. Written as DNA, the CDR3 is TGCAGTGCTAACCGACTAGCGGGAGAGGACCTAGCCAAAAACATTCAGTACTTC.

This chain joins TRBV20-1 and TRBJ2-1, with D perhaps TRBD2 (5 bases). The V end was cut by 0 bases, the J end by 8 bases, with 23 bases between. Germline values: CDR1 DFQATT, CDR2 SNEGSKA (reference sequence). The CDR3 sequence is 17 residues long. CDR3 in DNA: TGCAGTGCTAGAGATCGGGCAGGCCTCAGGAGGTGGGATGAGCAGTTCTTC. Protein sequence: CSARDRAGLRRWDEQFF.

CDR3 nucleotides: TGTGCCAGCAGTCTCCCGAGGACAGTTAAGCCAGATACGCAGTATTTT. Translating gives CASSLPRTVKPDTQYF. The chain employs TRBV28 and TRBJ2-3; tentative D call: TRBD1 (6 bases). CDR1 MDHEN and CDR2 SYDVKM come from the germline V gene. CDR3 length: 16 residues. V shed 5 bases and J shed 4 bases, with 19 bases lying between them.

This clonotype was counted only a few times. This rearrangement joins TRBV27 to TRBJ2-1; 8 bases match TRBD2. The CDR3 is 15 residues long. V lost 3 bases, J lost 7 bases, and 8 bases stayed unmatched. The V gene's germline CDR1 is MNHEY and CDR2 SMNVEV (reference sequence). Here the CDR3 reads CASSFRTGGENEQFF. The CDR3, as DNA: TGTGCCAGCAGTTTCAGAACGGGAGGGGAAAATGAGCAGTTCTTC.

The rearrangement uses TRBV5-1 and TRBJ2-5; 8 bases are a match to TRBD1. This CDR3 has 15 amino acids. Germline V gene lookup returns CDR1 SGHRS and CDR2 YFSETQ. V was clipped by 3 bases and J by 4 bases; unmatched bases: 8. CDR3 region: CASSSGQGGVETQYF. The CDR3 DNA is TGCGCCAGCAGCTCCGGACAGGGAGGAGTAGAGACCCAGTACTTC.

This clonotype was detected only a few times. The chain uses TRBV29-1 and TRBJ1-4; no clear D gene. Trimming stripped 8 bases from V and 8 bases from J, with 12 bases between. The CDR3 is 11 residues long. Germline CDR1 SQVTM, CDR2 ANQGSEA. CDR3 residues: CSSTLGEKLFF. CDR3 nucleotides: TGCAGCTCGACCCTAGGCGAAAAACTGTTTTTT.

The DNA for the CDR3 is TGTGCCAGCAGCCCGGACCAAGGGGAAAAACTGTTTTTT. Its protein product is CASSPDQGEKLFF. V is TRBV7-8 and J is TRBJ1-4; D remains ambiguous. Germline V gene data show CDR1 as SGHVS and CDR2 as FQNEAQ. The CDR3 is made up of 13 amino acids. V was pared by 5 bases and J by 8 bases, with 12 bases between.

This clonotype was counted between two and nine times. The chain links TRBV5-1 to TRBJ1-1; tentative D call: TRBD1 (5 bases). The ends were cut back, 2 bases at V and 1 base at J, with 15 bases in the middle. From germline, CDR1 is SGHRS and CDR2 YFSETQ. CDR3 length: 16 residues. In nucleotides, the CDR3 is TGCGCCAGCAGCTTTTCGTCGGCGGGGACGAACACTGAAGCTTTCTTT. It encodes CASSFSSAGTNTEAFF. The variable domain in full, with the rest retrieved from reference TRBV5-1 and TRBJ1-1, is KAGVTQTPRYLIKTRGQQVTLSCSPISGHRSVSWYQQTPGQGLQFLFEYFSETQRNKGNFPGRFSGRQFSNSRSEMNVSTLELGDSALYLCASSFSSAGTNTEAFFGQGTRLTVV.

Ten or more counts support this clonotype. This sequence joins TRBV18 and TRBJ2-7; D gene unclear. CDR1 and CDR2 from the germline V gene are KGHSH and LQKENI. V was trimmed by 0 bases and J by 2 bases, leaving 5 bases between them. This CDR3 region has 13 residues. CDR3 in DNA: TGTGCCAGCTCACCACCGGTAGCCTACGAGCAGTACTTC. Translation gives CASSPPVAYEQYF.

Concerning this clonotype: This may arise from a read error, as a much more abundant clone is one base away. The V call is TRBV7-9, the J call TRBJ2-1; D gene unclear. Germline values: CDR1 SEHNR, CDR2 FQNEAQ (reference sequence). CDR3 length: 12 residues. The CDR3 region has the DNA TGTGCCAGCAGCACCGGGCACAATGAGCAGTCCTTC. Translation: CASSTGHNEQSF. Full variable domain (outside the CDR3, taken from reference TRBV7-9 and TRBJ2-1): DTGVSQNPRHKITKRGQNVTFRCDPISEHNRLYWYRQTLGQGPEFLTYFQNEAQLEKSRLLSDRFSAERPKGSFSTLEIQRTEQGDSAMYLCASSTGHNEQSFGPGTRLTVL.

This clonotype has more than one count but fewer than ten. The CDR3 DNA reads TGCAGCGTTGAAGTATCCAGGGTCCCGTATTTT. As protein: CSVEVSRVPYF. The chain carries TRBV29-1 and TRBJ2-3, with D perhaps matching TRBD1 (5 bases). The V gene's germline CDR1 is SQVTM and CDR2 ANQGSEA. V was pared by 1 base and J by 14 bases, with 13 bases between. The CDR3 contains 11 residues.